This TCR beta chain was sequenced in a study of graft-versus-host responses after intestinal transplantation. This clone occurred once. As yet, its antigen is unknown. Using immunoSEQ multiplex PCR, the repertoire was profiled, and TCRdb retains in-frame clones only, with some absent. The sample holds about 120,000 clones, roughly 95% seen once. Trimming removed 4 bases from V and 3 bases from J; junction bases left unmatched: 7. Germline V CDR1 and CDR2: LNHDA, SQIVND (reference sequence). The CDR3 runs 15 residues. The TCR sequence derives from a human donor who received an intestinal transplant. The chain joins TRBV19 to TRBJ2-7, with 9 nucleotides matching TRBD2. This material consisted of unstimulated CD8+ T cells sorted from spleen or lymph node cells, taken before intestinal transplant. CDR3 sequence: CASSTTLAGNYEQYF. CDR3 sequence (DNA): TGTGCCAGTAGTACGACGCTAGCGGGAAACTACGAGCAGTACTTC.